These T cell receptor beta chains were read from a single sample in a study of cytomegalovirus exposure and HLA in healthy donors. Sequenced by immunoSEQ multiplex PCR; TCRdb stores in-frame clones only, minus some. The table has over 120,000 clones, 89% seen once. What was sequenced was PBMCs. These receptor sequences come from a woman between 18 and 29 years old in good health and CMV-seropositive. The CDR3 runs from the conserved cysteine through the conserved F or W. The D gene is left open where the match is weak. The size entry is marked missing in some rows and otherwise reads once, few, many or a size class.

V	D	size	J	DNA	CDR3
TRBV4-2	TRBD1	few	TRBJ1-6	TGTGCCAGCAGCCCATACATGGACAGGGGGTTTAATTCACCCCTCCACTTT	CASSPYMDRGFNSPLHF
TRBV28	.	.	TRBJ1-1	TGTGCCAGCAGTTTAAGGTTGCCGGACGGGGTAGCTTTCTTT	CASSLRLPDGVAFF
TRBV11-2	TRBD1	.	TRBJ2-7	TGTGCCAGCTCAAACCGGAGGACAGGGGGGGAGCAGTACTTC	CASSNRRTGGEQYF
TRBV30	TRBD2	.	TRBJ2-3	TGTGCCTGGACCGCAGGGAGGGCCACAGATACGCAGTATTTT	CAWTAGRATDTQYF
TRBV4-3	.	once	TRBJ2-1	TGCGCCAGCAGCCAAGACAGGATAGGCAATGAGCAGTTCTTC	CASSQDRIGNEQFF
TRBV27	.	few	TRBJ2-3	TGTGCCAGCAGCCTCTCGTTTGCAGATACGCAGTATTTT	CASSLSFADTQYF
TRBV7-3	TRBD2	.	TRBJ2-2	TGTGCCAGCAGCTCATTGGGGGGGACTGACACCGGGGAGCTGTTTTTT	CASSSLGGTDTGELFF
TRBV11-2	.	.	TRBJ2-5	TGTGCCAGCAGCTTAAGGGGCGGAGAGACCCAGTACTTC	CASSLRGGETQYF
TRBV5-4	TRBD2	.	TRBJ2-5	TGTGCCAGCAGCTCAGGTCTCCGATTAGCGGGAGTAGAGACCCAGTACTTC	CASSSGLRLAGVETQYF
TRBV19	.	.	TRBJ2-3	TGTGCCAGTAGGTCCAGGCAGGGGGGTATCGCAGATACGCAGTATTTT	CASRSRQGGIADTQYF
TRBV6-6	TRBD1	.	TRBJ2-1	TGTGCCAGTATTGCGGGACAGGGGGCCTATGAGCAGTTCTTC	CASIAGQGAYEQFF
TRBV21-1	.	.	TRBJ1-2	TGTGCCAGCAGCAAACCCACTAGTACGGGATGGGACTATGGCTACACCTTC	CASSKPTSTGWDYGYTF
TRBV27	TRBD1	.	TRBJ2-7	TGTGCCAGCAGGACAGGGAACTTTGAGCAGTACTTC	CASRTGNFEQYF
TRBV6-5	.	.	TRBJ2-7	TGTGCCAGCACCCAACAGGCCGAGCAGTACTTC	CASTQQAEQYF
TRBV9	TRBD1	.	TRBJ2-7	TGTGCCAGCAGTCTGACAGGGGGCGCATACGAGCAGTACTTC	CASSLTGGAYEQYF
TRBV19	.	.	TRBJ1-1	TGTGCCAGTAGTATACGCCCGGGGATTAACACTGAAGCTTTCTTT	CASSIRPGINTEAFF
TRBV4-1	TRBD2	.	TRBJ2-3	TGCGCCAGCAGCTACCAGACTAGCGGGGGATCAGATACGCAGTATTTT	CASSYQTSGGSDTQYF
TRBV21-1	.	.	TRBJ2-2	TGTGCCAGCAGCAAGGATAGGGGGCCAAGCGGGGAGCTGTTTTTT	CASSKDRGPSGELFF
TRBV29-1	.	.	TRBJ2-7	TGCAGCGTTTCAGGGGATACGAGCTATCCCTACGAGCAGTACTTC	CSVSGDTSYPYEQYF
TRBV27	.	.	TRBJ1-1	TGTGCCAGCAGTTTCCGAGAAAGAGCGAACACTGAAGCTTTCTTT	CASSFRERANTEAFF
TRBV4-3	TRBD1	.	TRBJ2-7	TGCGCCAGCAGCCACTCGGACAGGCCGGGGGAGCAGTACTTC	CASSHSDRPGEQYF
TRBV28	.	.	TRBJ2-1	TGTGCCAGCAGTTCGACTATATACAATGAGCAGTTCTTC	CASSSTIYNEQFF
TRBV6-5	TRBD1	.	TRBJ1-1	TGTGCCAGCAGTTCGGACAGGGGGGTAACTGAAGCTTTCTTT	CASSSDRGVTEAFF
TRBV5-1	.	.	TRBJ2-3	TGCGCCAGCAGCCCAATTAGCACAGATACGCAGTATTTT	CASSPISTDTQYF
TRBV2	TRBD2	.	TRBJ2-7	TGTGCCAGCAGATGGGCGGGGGGCGAGCAGTACTTC	CASRWAGGEQYF
TRBV5-1	TRBD2	.	TRBJ2-7	TGCGCCAGCAGCTCGCAAAAGACTAGCGCCAGTCCAGAGGCGCAGTACTTC	CASSSQKTSASPEAQYF
TRBV9	TRBD1	.	TRBJ2-1	TGTGCCAGCAGCTTCCACCTCGGGACAGGGGTGGTCAATGAGCAGTTCTTC	CASSFHLGTGVVNEQFF
TRBV4-3	.	.	TRBJ1-2	TGCGCCAGCAGCCAAGATATATACCGTTTGAGGTTAGGGGCCTATGGCTACACCTTC	CASSQDIYRLRLGAYGYTF
TRBV20-1	.	.	TRBJ1-2	TGCAGTGCCCCGGGGGGGACCGGCTACACCTTC	CSAPGGTGYTF
TRBV11-2	TRBD2	once	TRBJ2-2	TGTGCCAGCAGCGGTACTAGCGGGGGTACCGGGGAGCTGTTTTTT	CASSGTSGGTGELFF
TRBV18	.	.	TRBJ1-5	TGTGCCAGCTCAAGTCAACCCCAGGGGAATCAGCCCCAGCATTTT	CASSSQPQGNQPQHF
TRBV6-4	.	once	TRBJ2-7	TGTGCCACCCGGGGGTCCAGGAACCCATGGGAGCAGTACTTC	CATRGSRNPWEQYF
TRBV6-1	.	.	TRBJ1-1	TGTGCCAGCAGTGAGCCCTTGCGGGCTTTCTTT	CASSEPLRAFF
TRBV19	.	.	TRBJ1-2	TGTGCCAGTAGAGAACAGGGTAGCTATGGCTACACCTTC	CASREQGSYGYTF
TRBV7-2	.	.	TRBJ1-4	TGTGCCAGCAGCTTAGAAAGGGGGAGTGAAAAACTGTTTTTT	CASSLERGSEKLFF
TRBV5-5	TRBD1	.	TRBJ1-1	TGTGCCAGCAGCGCGACAGGGGACACTGAAGCTTTCTTT	CASSATGDTEAFF
TRBV7-2	.	.	TRBJ1-5	TGTGCCAGCAGCTTACAGGGCTATAGCAATCAGCCCCAGCATTTT	CASSLQGYSNQPQHF
TRBV27	TRBD2	.	TRBJ2-7	TGTGCCAGCAGTTTATACGGGGGGTCCCCCTACGAGCAGTACTTC	CASSLYGGSPYEQYF
TRBV30	TRBD1	.	TRBJ1-6	TGTGCCTGGAACCGCCGGGACAGGGATTTCGCGGGGTCACCCCTCCACTTT	CAWNRRDRDFAGSPLHF
TRBV7-8	.	few	TRBJ1-5	TGTGCCAGCACCCTCGACAGAAATCAGCCCCAGCATTTT	CASTLDRNQPQHF
TRBV5-8	.	.	TRBJ1-3	TGTGCCAGCACCGCGACAGTCGCTGGAAACACCATATATTTT	CASTATVAGNTIYF
TRBV5-6	.	.	TRBJ2-5	TGTGCCAGCAGCTTGGGACAGTTACAAGAGACCCAGTACTTC	CASSLGQLQETQYF
TRBV27	TRBD1	.	TRBJ1-2	TGTGCCAGCAGTCTGACAGGGATCGGTGGCTACACCTTC	CASSLTGIGGYTF
TRBV7-9	TRBD1	.	TRBJ1-2	TGTGCCAGCAGCCAAATTGACAGGGAACTGTCCTATGGCTACACCTTC	CASSQIDRELSYGYTF
TRBV11-2	.	.	TRBJ2-5	TGTGCCAGCAGGCTACCGACAGGCCCACAAGAGACCCAGTACTTC	CASRLPTGPQETQYF
TRBV7-9	TRBD1	.	TRBJ2-7	TGTGCCAGCAGCCCCGGGACAGGGTTCAGCGAGCAGTACTTC	CASSPGTGFSEQYF